These T cell receptor beta chains were read from a single sample in a study of graft-versus-host responses after intestinal transplantation. These receptors are not linked to any known antigen. TCRdb's table, derived via immunoSEQ multiplex PCR, lists solely in-frame clones and lacks some. The sample lists more than 65,000 clones, around 90% occurring once. The sequenced sample was unstimulated CD8+ T cells sorted from spleen or lymph node cells, obtained before transplant. The receptors originated from a human donor who was the organ donor for an intestinal transplant. CDR3s include the opening cysteine and the closing phenylalanine or tryptophan. Fields, in order: V gene, D gene, clone size, CDR3 length, J gene, CDR3 protein, CDR3 DNA. The D gene is left open where the match is weak. For some rows the clone size is stated as once, few or many, or as a class when expanded; others skip it.

v_call: TRBV11-2; d_call: .; clone_size: .; cdr3_length: 15; j_call: TRBJ2-1; cdr3_aa: CASSSGGLALNEQFF; cdr3_nt: TGTGCCAGCAGCTCTGGAGGGCTAGCGCTCAATGAGCAGTTCTTC
v_call: TRBV7-2; d_call: TRBD1; clone_size: .; cdr3_length: 17; j_call: TRBJ2-2; cdr3_aa: CASSLEATGPHPGELFF; cdr3_nt: TGTGCCAGCAGCTTAGAGGCGACAGGGCCTCATCCCGGGGAGCTGTTTTTT
v_call: TRBV19; d_call: .; clone_size: .; cdr3_length: 13; j_call: TRBJ1-2; cdr3_aa: CASMGQLNYGYTF; cdr3_nt: TGTGCCAGTATGGGGCAACTCAACTATGGCTACACCTTC
v_call: TRBV9; d_call: .; clone_size: .; cdr3_length: 19; j_call: TRBJ1-5; cdr3_aa: CASSAYKRKTVVVYQPQHF; cdr3_nt: TGTGCCAGCAGCGCATATAAACGAAAGACAGTGGTTGTGTATCAGCCCCAGCATTTT
v_call: TRBV6-1; d_call: TRBD2; clone_size: .; cdr3_length: 17; j_call: TRBJ2-2; cdr3_aa: CASSGTPREGNTGELFF; cdr3_nt: TGTGCCAGCAGTGGGACCCCGCGGGAGGGGAACACCGGGGAGCTGTTTTTT
v_call: TRBV6-5; d_call: .; clone_size: .; cdr3_length: 15; j_call: TRBJ1-2; cdr3_aa: CASTPVRGRGYGYTF; cdr3_nt: TGTGCCAGCACCCCCGTCCGGGGAAGGGGCTATGGCTACACCTTC
v_call: TRBV19; d_call: .; clone_size: .; cdr3_length: 13; j_call: TRBJ2-7; cdr3_aa: CASSQRGSYEQYF; cdr3_nt: TGTGCCAGTAGTCAAAGGGGGTCCTACGAGCAGTACTTC
v_call: TRBV4-1; d_call: .; clone_size: .; cdr3_length: 14; j_call: TRBJ2-2; cdr3_aa: CASSQDSPAGELFF; cdr3_nt: TGCGCCAGCAGCCAAGATTCGCCCGCCGGGGAGCTGTTTTTT
v_call: TRBV6-1; d_call: TRBD1; clone_size: .; cdr3_length: 13; j_call: TRBJ1-5; cdr3_aa: CASRGQGSQPQHF; cdr3_nt: TGTGCCAGCAGGGGACAGGGGAGTCAGCCCCAGCATTTT
v_call: TRBV4-1; d_call: .; clone_size: .; cdr3_length: 16; j_call: TRBJ1-2; cdr3_aa: CASSQGRAWKNYGYTF; cdr3_nt: TGCGCCAGCAGCCAAGGTAGGGCATGGAAGAACTATGGCTACACCTTC
v_call: TRBV19; d_call: .; clone_size: .; cdr3_length: 14; j_call: TRBJ2-7; cdr3_aa: CASSVSGNLYEQYF; cdr3_nt: TGTGCCAGTAGTGTCTCGGGGAACCTATACGAGCAGTACTTC
v_call: TRBV30; d_call: .; clone_size: .; cdr3_length: 12; j_call: TRBJ1-1; cdr3_aa: CAWNPKNTEAFF; cdr3_nt: TGTGCCTGGAATCCCAAAAACACTGAAGCTTTCTTT
v_call: TRBV19; d_call: .; clone_size: .; cdr3_length: 17; j_call: TRBJ2-6; cdr3_aa: CASRGSGAPSGANVLTF; cdr3_nt: TGTGCCAGTAGGGGGTCGGGGGCCCCCTCTGGGGCCAACGTCCTGACTTTC
v_call: TRBV13; d_call: .; clone_size: .; cdr3_length: 12; j_call: TRBJ2-4; cdr3_aa: CASTGDQNIQYF; cdr3_nt: TGTGCCAGCACGGGGGACCAAAACATTCAGTACTTC
v_call: TRBV29-1; d_call: .; clone_size: .; cdr3_length: 13; j_call: TRBJ1-1; cdr3_aa: CSVEEGMNTEAFF; cdr3_nt: TGCAGCGTTGAAGAGGGGATGAACACTGAAGCTTTCTTT
v_call: TRBV9; d_call: TRBD2; clone_size: .; cdr3_length: 15; j_call: TRBJ2-1; cdr3_aa: CASAGGLLQSNEQFF; cdr3_nt: TGTGCCAGCGCGGGGGGACTGCTTCAATCCAATGAGCAGTTCTTC
v_call: TRBV5-1; d_call: .; clone_size: .; cdr3_length: 14; j_call: TRBJ1-1; cdr3_aa: CASSLRYGYTEAFF; cdr3_nt: TGCGCCAGCAGCTTGAGATATGGTTACACTGAAGCTTTCTTT
v_call: TRBV27; d_call: .; clone_size: .; cdr3_length: 14; j_call: TRBJ2-1; cdr3_aa: CASSLEFGYNEQFF; cdr3_nt: TGTGCCAGCAGTTTAGAATTTGGTTACAATGAGCAGTTCTTC
v_call: TRBV30; d_call: .; clone_size: .; cdr3_length: 12; j_call: TRBJ2-2; cdr3_aa: CAWSERHGELFF; cdr3_nt: TGTGCCTGGAGTGAACGCCACGGGGAGCTGTTTTTT
v_call: TRBV19; d_call: .; clone_size: .; cdr3_length: 15; j_call: TRBJ2-3; cdr3_aa: CASSILGMGADTQYF; cdr3_nt: TGTGCCAGTAGTATACTAGGGATGGGTGCAGATACGCAGTATTTT
v_call: TRBV5-5; d_call: .; clone_size: .; cdr3_length: 15; j_call: TRBJ2-1; cdr3_aa: CASLFWGSSYNEQFF; cdr3_nt: TGTGCCAGTCTGTTCTGGGGGAGCTCCTACAATGAGCAGTTCTTC
v_call: TRBV7-9; d_call: .; clone_size: .; cdr3_length: 14; j_call: TRBJ1-2; cdr3_aa: CASSQGIPDYGYTF; cdr3_nt: TGTGCCAGCAGCCAAGGGATTCCTGACTATGGCTACACCTTC
v_call: TRBV27; d_call: .; clone_size: once; cdr3_length: 15; j_call: TRBJ2-7; cdr3_aa: CASSLGPRGGYEQYF; cdr3_nt: TGTGCCAGCAGTTTGGGACCCCGAGGAGGCTACGAGCAGTACTTC
v_call: TRBV28; d_call: TRBD2; clone_size: .; cdr3_length: 13; j_call: TRBJ2-7; cdr3_aa: CASRGEATYEQYF; cdr3_nt: TGTGCCAGCCGGGGGGAGGCGACCTACGAGCAGTACTTC
v_call: TRBV7-9; d_call: .; clone_size: .; cdr3_length: 14; j_call: TRBJ2-7; cdr3_aa: CASSPLVGSYEQYF; cdr3_nt: TGTGCCAGCAGCCCTCTTGTAGGCTCCTACGAGCAGTACTTC
v_call: TRBV30; d_call: .; clone_size: .; cdr3_length: 11; j_call: TRBJ1-2; cdr3_aa: CAWSVNYGYTF; cdr3_nt: TGTGCCTGGAGTGTAAACTATGGCTACACCTTC
v_call: TRBV6-4; d_call: TRBD1; clone_size: .; cdr3_length: 13; j_call: TRBJ2-2; cdr3_aa: CASSDRGTGELFF; cdr3_nt: TGTGCCAGCAGCGACAGGGGCACCGGGGAGCTGTTTTTT
v_call: TRBV30; d_call: TRBD1; clone_size: .; cdr3_length: 13; j_call: TRBJ1-3; cdr3_aa: CAWTGGFGNTIYF; cdr3_nt: TGTGCCTGGACAGGGGGCTTTGGAAACACCATATATTTT
v_call: TRBV7-2; d_call: .; clone_size: .; cdr3_length: 14; j_call: TRBJ2-1; cdr3_aa: CASSSTSRPDEQFF; cdr3_nt: TGTGCCAGCAGCTCGACCAGCAGGCCTGATGAGCAGTTCTTC
v_call: TRBV7-9; d_call: TRBD1; clone_size: .; cdr3_length: 18; j_call: TRBJ1-6; cdr3_aa: CASSPETGTDRYNSPLHF; cdr3_nt: TGTGCCAGCAGCCCCGAGACTGGGACAGACCGCTATAATTCACCCCTCCACTTT
v_call: TRBV5-1; d_call: .; clone_size: .; cdr3_length: 15; j_call: TRBJ1-1; cdr3_aa: CASSYLQGRNTEAFF; cdr3_nt: TGCGCCAGCAGCTACCTCCAGGGGCGGAACACTGAAGCTTTCTTT
v_call: TRBV11-1; d_call: TRBD2; clone_size: .; cdr3_length: 16; j_call: TRBJ2-1; cdr3_aa: CASSLNFAGVGDEQFF; cdr3_nt: TGTGCCAGCAGCTTAAATTTTGCGGGAGTCGGCGATGAGCAGTTCTTC